The rows below give T cell receptor beta chains drawn from one sample of a study of blood T cell repertoires in COVID-19. Clones were sequenced by immunoSEQ multiplex PCR, and TCRdb holds only the in-frame ones, with some missing. This repertoire shows tens of thousands of clones, roughly 85% found once; its top ten account for approximately 20%. Sequences were obtained from peripheral blood. These receptors came from a human donor in a cohort sampled during active COVID-19. The CDR3 runs from the conserved cysteine through the conserved F or W. D genes are given only for firm matches. A row's size may be missing; if present it is once, few, many or a size class.

size | D | J | V | CDR3 | DNA
NA | NA | TRBJ1-2 | TRBV28 | CASSFNRKDGYTF | TGTGCCAGCAGTTTTAACAGGAAGGATGGCTACACCTTC
once | TRBD1 | TRBJ2-7 | TRBV18 | CASSPLRTGILGEQYF | TGTGCCAGCTCACCACTCCGGACAGGGATCTTGGGAGAGCAGTACTTC
NA | NA | TRBJ1-1 | TRBV18 | CASSPLSGREAFF | TGTGCCAGCTCACCACTTTCAGGTCGTGAAGCTTTCTTT
NA | NA | TRBJ2-3 | TRBV24-1 | CATSSEGADTQYF | TGTGCCACCAGTTCCGAGGGCGCAGATACGCAGTATTTT
NA | NA | TRBJ1-2 | TRBV19 | CASNGGANYGYTF | TGTGCCAGTAATGGGGGGGCGAACTATGGCTACACCTTC
NA | NA | TRBJ2-5 | TRBV5-6 | CASSSQSGAQETQYF | TGTGCCAGCAGCTCCCAGTCAGGTGCCCAAGAGACCCAGTACTTC
NA | TRBD1 | TRBJ1-1 | TRBV19 | CASSTTGGRTEAFF | TGTGCCAGTAGTACGACAGGGGGGAGGACTGAAGCTTTCTTT
few | TRBD1 | TRBJ1-2 | TRBV27 | CASSIGQGRGYGYTF | TGTGCCAGCAGTATAGGACAGGGCCGAGGGTATGGCTACACCTTC
NA | NA | TRBJ2-2 | TRBV5-4 | CASSLDSLTGELFF | TGTGCCAGCAGCTTGGATAGTCTCACCGGGGAGCTGTTTTTT
NA | NA | TRBJ2-1 | TRBV15 | CATSRDRVVVNEQFF | TGTGCCACCAGCAGAGATCGGGTGGTAGTCAATGAGCAGTTCTTC